This T cell receptor (beta chain) was obtained from a study of T cell responses to AZD1222 COVID-19 vaccine. TCRdb's copy holds only in-frame clones and misses some; the assay was immunoSEQ multiplex PCR. The sample lists more than 150,000 clones; 80% to 95% were seen once. Study-wide results and caveats: None of the repertoires were sampled until the peak T cell response had passed. Donors, mostly white British, included more females; clonal diversity was possibly underestimated. Spike-wide vaccine-associated CD4 TCRs dominated at 160-218 and 743-854.

The germline V gene encodes CDR1 LNHDA and CDR2 SQIVND (reference sequence). Trimming at V came to 5 bases and at J to 9 bases, leaving 13 bases not matched to a gene. The CDR3 runs to 15 residues. For this clone: Its antigen remains unknown.

The clonotype was recovered from an adult who received the AZD1222 COVID-19 vaccine. This sequence joins TRBV19 and TRBJ2-5, with TRBD2 matching over 9 bases. The sequencing used peripheral blood, collected 28 days after the second AZD1222 dose. The CDR3 region is CASSPPPPGLAPQYF. The CDR3 DNA follows: TGTGCCAGTAGTCCTCCCCCCCCGGGACTAGCTCCCCAGTACTTC.